The next 25 T cell receptor beta chains were all read from a single sample in a study of beta chain features in type 1 diabetes. Expressed TCRB transcripts got sequenced, as all isolated RNA was reverse transcribed. The data were produced by immunoSEQ multiplex PCR, yet TCRdb's version contains in-frame clones alone and is incomplete. The repertoire includes 600,000 or so clones, around 12% of them detected once, and 0.095% to 0.15% sits in the top ten. No antigen is known for these receptors. Study conclusions and caveats: In all four CD4+ subsets, TCRB CDR3 length was significantly, moderately reduced in type 1 diabetes.

Material: naive CD4+ T cells from blood. Receptor source: a man younger than 45 with type 1 diabetes.

This clone was seen more than once but under ten times. The chain couples TRBV19 to TRBJ2-7; D might be TRBD1 or TRBD2, each matching 6 bases. V dropped 1 base and J dropped 2 bases, with 12 bases sitting between them. This CDR3 is built from 15 residues. Looked up from germline, CDR1 is LNHDA and CDR2 is SQIVND (reference sequence). CDR3 DNA: TGTGCCAGTAGTATAGCCGGGGGCGATGCCTACGAGCAGTACTTC. This translates into CASSIAGGDAYEQYF.

This clone was recorded a few times. Written as DNA, the CDR3 is TGTGCCAGCAGCGTAAGCGGGACAACTAATGAAAAACTGTTTTTT. It encodes CASSVSGTTNEKLFF. This chain links TRBV9 with TRBJ1-4; no reliable D call. This CDR3 is 15 amino acids long. Germline V gene data show CDR1 as SGDLS and CDR2 as YYNGEE. V shed 1 base and J shed 0 bases, with 7 bases lying between them.

J is TRBJ2-1 and V is TRBV5-8; TRBD1 might be the D (5 bases). Germline V lookup: CDR1 SGHTS, CDR2 YDEGEE. The CDR3 covers 15 residues. V was cut by 0 bases and J by 5 bases, with 12 bases left in between. The CDR3: CASSLGGQGNNEQFF. For the CDR3, the DNA is TGTGCCAGCAGCTTGGGGGGCCAGGGAAACAATGAGCAGTTCTTC.

This clone was found a few times. The chain couples TRBV2 to TRBJ1-5; no reliable D call. The V end was cut by 6 bases, the J end by 3 bases, with 6 bases between. Germline assignment: CDR1 SNHLY and CDR2 FYNNEI. CDR3 length: 12 residues. CDR3 nucleotides: TGTGCCAGCAGGGGATACAATCAGCCCCAGCATTTT. Amino acids: CASRGYNQPQHF. The full variable domain, its missing parts supplied by reference TRBV2 and TRBJ1-5, is EPEVTQTPSHQVTQMGQEVILRCVPISNHLYFYWYRQILGQKVEFLVSFYNNEISEKSEIFDDQFSVERPDGSNFTLKIRSTKLEDSAMYFCASRGYNQPQHFGDGTRLSIL.

This clone was found a few times. The J gene is TRBJ2-3, the V gene TRBV30; 7 nucleotides line up with TRBD2. Germline loops: CDR1 GTSNPN, CDR2 SVGIG (reference sequence). The CDR3 is 14 residues long. Trimming took 2 bases from V and 0 from J; bases not matched to a gene: 2. CDR3 residues: CAWSRGVSTDTQYF. CDR3 bases: TGTGCCTGGAGTCGGGGGGTTAGCACAGATACGCAGTATTTT.

The genes are TRBV5-1 and TRBJ2-6; no clear D gene. The ends were cut back, 0 bases at V and 4 bases at J, with 14 bases in the middle. The germline CDR1 and CDR2 sequences are SGHRS and YFSETQ. CDR3 length: 17 amino acids. CDR3: CASSLGSLLLGANVLTF. The CDR3 nucleotides are TGCGCCAGCAGCTTGGGATCTCTCCTTTTGGGGGCCAACGTCCTGACTTTC.

This clone occurred a few times. This rearrangement joins TRBV10-3 to TRBJ1-1; weak D call: TRBD1 (5 bases). The CDR3 is 16 amino acids. Trimming took off 0 bases at V and 4 bases at J, with 15 bases between the two ends. The germline V gene encodes CDR1 ENHRY and CDR2 SYGVKD. CDR3 DNA: TGTGCCATCAGTGAGTCAGAACTCGCCGGGGGCACTGAAGCTTTCTTT. This codes for CAISESELAGGTEAFF.

The chain links TRBV18 to TRBJ2-7, with a possible D match to TRBD2 (5 bases). Germline V gene sequence: CDR1 KGHSH, CDR2 LQKENI. V was clipped by 10 bases and J by 2 bases, with 15 bases between them. The CDR3 length is 13 residues. The CDR3 DNA reads as TGTGCCACTCAACGGGAAAACGCCTACGAGCAGTACTTC. This gives the protein CATQRENAYEQYF.

This clone has only a few counts. V gene TRBV7-2 combines with J gene TRBJ2-3, with 12 nucleotides matching TRBD2. The length of the CDR3 is 17 residues. The germline CDR1 and CDR2 sequences are SGHTA and FQGNSA. V trimming: 5 bases; J trimming: 6 bases; junction bases outside the gene matches: 12. The CDR3 DNA reads TGTGCCAGCAGCAAACAAGGACTAGCGGGGCGACGGGATACGCAGTATTTT. It yields the protein CASSKQGLAGRRDTQYF.

In this sample, this clone turned up a few times. The V call is TRBV4-1, the J call TRBJ2-3, with a weak D call TRBD2 (5 bases). Germline assignment: CDR1 MGHRA and CDR2 YSYEKL. The CDR3 loop spans 13 amino acids. The V and J ends lost 1 base and 8 bases respectively, with 10 bases between them. Here the CDR3 reads CASSQVSGITQYF. As DNA, the CDR3 is TGCGCCAGCAGCCAAGTGTCCGGGATTACGCAGTATTTT.

The chain joins TRBV28 to TRBJ1-6, with unresolved D. This CDR3 contains 14 residues. Germline CDR1 MDHEN, CDR2 SYDVKM. Trimming shortened V by 4 bases and J by 8 bases, and 12 bases separated the two germline ends. The CDR3 protein is CASSSGSKDSPLHF. CDR3 nucleotide sequence: TGTGCCAGCAGTTCCGGGTCAAAGGATTCACCCCTCCACTTT.

The chain is built from TRBV5-1 and TRBJ2-2; the D is unclear. Per germline, CDR1 SGHRS and CDR2 YFSETQ. This CDR3 region has 13 residues. Between the trimmed V and J ends, which lost 3 bases and 4 bases, there was a span of 7 bases. CDR3 in amino acids: CASSSPGTGELFF. CDR3 DNA: TGCGCCAGCAGCTCTCCGGGCACCGGGGAGCTGTTTTTT.

This chain connects TRBV7-6 to TRBJ2-3, with 7 bases matching TRBD2. Losses at the gene ends were 2 bases for V and 4 bases for J; bases not matched to a gene: 3. CDR1 is SGHVS and CDR2 is FNYEAQ in the germline V gene. The CDR3 has 14 residues. For the CDR3, the DNA is TGTGCCAGCAGCTTACTAGCGGAGGCAGATACGCAGTATTTT. The encoded protein is CASSLLAEADTQYF.

This clone was seen a few times. The chain links TRBV7-2 to TRBJ1-1, with 8 bases that match TRBD1. The trim removed 4 bases at V and 1 base at J, leaving 2 bases unmatched. The CDR3 loop spans 14 amino acids. Germline assignment: CDR1 SGHTA and CDR2 FQGNSA. The CDR3 reads CASSSDRANTEAFF. The CDR3 region has the DNA TGTGCCAGCAGCTCGGACAGGGCGAACACTGAAGCTTTCTTT.

The genes are TRBV7-9 and TRBJ1-3, with D possibly TRBD1 on 5 matching bases. Deletions cut 3 bases from V and 1 base from J, with 10 bases between. CDR3 size: 15 residues. Germline CDR1 reads SEHNR; CDR2 reads FQNEAQ (reference sequence). The CDR3 protein is CASSFGAPSGNTIYF. CDR3 DNA: TGTGCCAGCAGCTTCGGGGCGCCTTCTGGAAACACCATATATTTT. The full variable domain, its missing parts supplied by reference TRBV7-9 and TRBJ1-3, is DTGVSQNPRHKITKRGQNVTFRCDPISEHNRLYWYRQTLGQGPEFLTYFQNEAQLEKSRLLSDRFSAERPKGSFSTLEIQRTEQGDSAMYLCASSFGAPSGNTIYFGEGSWLTVV.

This clone was seen a handful of times. The chain is built from TRBV5-4 and TRBJ1-2; D not certain. Trimming stripped 0 bases from V and 7 bases from J, with 10 bases between. Germline assignment: CDR1 SGHNT and CDR2 YYREEE (reference sequence). The CDR3 is made up of 13 amino acids. CDR3 DNA sequence: TGTGCCAGCAGCTTGGACCCGAAGGGTGGCTACACCTTC. Its translation: CASSLDPKGGYTF.

The chain recombines TRBV5-1 with TRBJ1-2; no firm D call. The CDR3 is 14 amino acids. V lost 0 bases and J lost 1, with 7 bases in between. From germline, CDR1 is SGHRS and CDR2 YFSETQ. The CDR3: CASSLDGNNYGYTF. Written as DNA, the CDR3 is TGCGCCAGCAGCTTGGACGGGAATAACTATGGCTACACCTTC.

In its sample, this clone was seen a few times. The chain is built from TRBV30 and TRBJ1-5; D unclear. The CDR3 spans 16 residues. Germline CDR1 is GTSNPN and CDR2 is SVGIG (reference sequence). Between the trimmed V and J ends, which lost 0 bases and 2 bases, there was a span of 14 bases. The CDR3 spells CAWSVEAARGNQPQHF. The CDR3 region has the DNA TGTGCCTGGAGTGTAGAGGCAGCTCGCGGCAATCAGCCCCAGCATTTT.

Remarks on this clone: At one end, the junction sequence differs from germline, possibly due to a read error. This rearrangement joins TRBV5-4 to TRBJ2-7, with D possibly being TRBD1 (5 bases). CDR3 length: 14 residues. Germline V lookup: CDR1 SGHNT, CDR2 YYREEE (reference sequence). The CDR3 nucleotides are TGCGCCAGCAGCCAGGGTCAGGATACCTACGAGCAGTACTTC. It yields the protein CASSQGQDTYEQYF.

This clone has a handful of counts. The J gene is TRBJ2-5, the V gene TRBV5-4, with D tentatively TRBD2 (6 bases). The germline V gene encodes CDR1 SGHNT and CDR2 YYREEE (reference sequence). The ends were cut back, 4 bases at V and 5 bases at J, with 24 bases in the middle. This CDR3 is built from 17 residues. Here the CDR3 reads CASSLGPQGLRRETQYF. The CDR3 coding sequence is TGTGCCAGCAGCCTCGGCCCCCAGGGACTGAGGAGGGAGACCCAGTACTTC.

This sequence joins TRBV27 and TRBJ1-2, with D possibly being TRBD1 (6 bases). Trimming removed 2 bases at V and 2 bases at J, with 18 bases between. Looked up from germline, CDR1 is MNHEY and CDR2 is SMNVEV (reference sequence). The CDR3 has 17 amino acids. CDR3 region: CASSLGTRGGGNYGYTF. In nucleotides, the CDR3 is TGTGCCAGCAGTTTAGGGACGAGAGGGGGGGGAAACTATGGCTACACCTTC.

The rearrangement links TRBV10-3 to TRBJ1-2, with 9 bases that match TRBD1. Trimming took 0 bases from V and 4 from J; bases not matched to a gene: 3. The CDR3 extends over 15 amino acids. Germline CDR1 ENHRY, CDR2 SYGVKD. CDR3 nucleotide sequence: TGTGCCATCAGTGAGTCCGGACAGGGGTCCTATGGCTACACCTTC. Translating it yields CAISESGQGSYGYTF.

Only a few counts were recorded for this clone. The rearrangement links TRBV11-2 to TRBJ1-6; TRBD1 matches 8 bases. The germline V gene encodes CDR1 SGHAT and CDR2 FQNNGV. J was trimmed by 6 bases and V by 3 bases; bases with no gene match: 4. The CDR3 runs to 15 residues. CDR3 sequence: CASSFQGASNSPLHF. CDR3 DNA: TGTGCCAGCAGCTTTCAGGGGGCGTCTAATTCACCCCTCCACTTT.

This clone was observed a handful of times. V is TRBV2 and J is TRBJ2-1; a weak D match, TRBD1 (5 bases). The CDR3 consists of 12 residues. Germline assignment: CDR1 SNHLY and CDR2 FYNNEI. V dropped 1 base and J dropped 12 bases, with 10 bases sitting between them. The CDR3 bases are TGTGCCAGCAGTGAAGAGGGGATAGGGCAGTTCTTC. Translating it yields CASSEEGIGQFF.

This clone was counted a few times. The chain employs TRBV6-5 and TRBJ2-2; no firm D call. Germline values: CDR1 MNHEY, CDR2 SVGAGI. The germline V and J ends were trimmed by 7 bases and 5 bases, with 5 bases remaining between them. This CDR3 region has 11 residues. CDR3 loop: CASTETGELFF. In nucleotides, the CDR3 is TGTGCCAGCACCGAAACCGGGGAGCTGTTTTTT.